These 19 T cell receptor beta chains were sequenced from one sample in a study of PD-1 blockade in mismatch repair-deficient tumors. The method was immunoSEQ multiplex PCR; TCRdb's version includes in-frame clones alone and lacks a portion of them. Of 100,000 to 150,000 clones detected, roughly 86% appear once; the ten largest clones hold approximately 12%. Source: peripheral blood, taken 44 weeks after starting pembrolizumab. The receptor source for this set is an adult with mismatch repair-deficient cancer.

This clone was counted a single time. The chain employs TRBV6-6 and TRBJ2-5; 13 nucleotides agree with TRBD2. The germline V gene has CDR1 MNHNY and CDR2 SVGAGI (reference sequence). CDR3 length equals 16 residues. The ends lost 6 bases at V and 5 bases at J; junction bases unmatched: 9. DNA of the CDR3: TGTGCCAGCAGCTACAGGACTAGCGGGAGAGGGGAGACCCAGTACTTC. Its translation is CASSYRTSGRGETQYF.

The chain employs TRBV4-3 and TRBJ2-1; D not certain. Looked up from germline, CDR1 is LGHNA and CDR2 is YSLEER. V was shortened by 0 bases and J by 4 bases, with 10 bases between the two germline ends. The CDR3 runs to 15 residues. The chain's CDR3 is CASSQDTAGYNEQFF. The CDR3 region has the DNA TGCGCCAGCAGCCAAGATACTGCAGGATACAATGAGCAGTTCTTC.

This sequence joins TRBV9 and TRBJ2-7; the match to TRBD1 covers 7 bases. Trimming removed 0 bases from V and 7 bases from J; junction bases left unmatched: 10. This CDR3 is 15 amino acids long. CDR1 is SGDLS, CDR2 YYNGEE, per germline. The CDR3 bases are TGTGCCAGCAGCGTAGACGGACAGGCCCTTGGAGAGCAGTACTTC. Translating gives CASSVDGQALGEQYF. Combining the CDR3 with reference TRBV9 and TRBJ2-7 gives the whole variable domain DSGVTQTPKHLITATGQRVTLRCSPRSGDLSVYWYQQSLDQGLQFLIQYYNGEERAKGNILERFSAQQFPDLHSELNLSSLELGDSALYFCASSVDGQALGEQYFGPGTRLTVT.

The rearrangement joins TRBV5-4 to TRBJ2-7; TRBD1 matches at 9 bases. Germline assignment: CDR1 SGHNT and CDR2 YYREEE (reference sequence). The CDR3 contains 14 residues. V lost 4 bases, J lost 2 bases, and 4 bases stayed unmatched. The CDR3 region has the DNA TGTGCCAGCAGCCCCGGGACAGGGACCTACGAGCAGTACTTC. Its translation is CASSPGTGTYEQYF.

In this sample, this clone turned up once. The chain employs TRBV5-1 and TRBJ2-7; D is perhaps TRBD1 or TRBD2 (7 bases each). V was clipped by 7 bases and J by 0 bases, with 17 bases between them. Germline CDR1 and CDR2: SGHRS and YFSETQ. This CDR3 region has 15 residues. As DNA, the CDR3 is TGCGCCAGCGGGGGAGGGACAGCGAGCTCCTACGAGCAGTACTTC. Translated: CASGGGTASSYEQYF.

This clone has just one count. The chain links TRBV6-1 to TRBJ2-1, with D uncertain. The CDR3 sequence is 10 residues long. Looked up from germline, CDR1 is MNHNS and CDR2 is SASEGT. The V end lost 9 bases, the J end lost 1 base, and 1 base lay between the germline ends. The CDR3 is CASSYNEQFF. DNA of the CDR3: TGTGCCAGTTCCTACAATGAGCAGTTCTTC.

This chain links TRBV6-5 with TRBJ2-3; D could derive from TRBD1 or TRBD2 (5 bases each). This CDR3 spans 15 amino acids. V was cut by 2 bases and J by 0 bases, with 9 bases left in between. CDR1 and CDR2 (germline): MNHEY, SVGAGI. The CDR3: CASSYRGGSTDTQYF. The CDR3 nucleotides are TGTGCCAGCAGTTACCGGGGCGGAAGCACAGATACGCAGTATTTT.

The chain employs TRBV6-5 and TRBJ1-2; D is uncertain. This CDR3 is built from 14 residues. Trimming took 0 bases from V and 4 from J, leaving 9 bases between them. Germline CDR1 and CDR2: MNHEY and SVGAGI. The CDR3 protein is CASSYSQGFYGYTF. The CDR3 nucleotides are TGTGCCAGCAGTTACTCGCAAGGGTTCTATGGCTACACCTTC.

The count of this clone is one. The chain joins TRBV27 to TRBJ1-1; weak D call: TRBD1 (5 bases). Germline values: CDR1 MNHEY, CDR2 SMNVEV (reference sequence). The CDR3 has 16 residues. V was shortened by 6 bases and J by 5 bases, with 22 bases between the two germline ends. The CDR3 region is CASSSDVGFWGTEAFF. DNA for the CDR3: TGTGCCAGCAGCTCCGATGTGGGGTTTTGGGGGACTGAAGCTTTCTTT.

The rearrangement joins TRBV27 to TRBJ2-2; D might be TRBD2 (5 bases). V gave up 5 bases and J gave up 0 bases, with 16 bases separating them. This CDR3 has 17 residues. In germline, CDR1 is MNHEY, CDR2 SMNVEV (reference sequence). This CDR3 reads CASSHYGRRTNTGELFF. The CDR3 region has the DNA TGTGCCAGCAGTCACTACGGACGGAGGACGAACACCGGGGAGCTGTTTTTT.

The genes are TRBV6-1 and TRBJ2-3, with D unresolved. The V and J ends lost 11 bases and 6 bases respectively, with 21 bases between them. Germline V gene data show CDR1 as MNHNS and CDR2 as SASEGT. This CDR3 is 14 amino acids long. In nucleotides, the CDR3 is TGTGCCGCTCAAAGCGTCTCCGCTCGGGATACGCAGTATTTT. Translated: CAAQSVSARDTQYF.

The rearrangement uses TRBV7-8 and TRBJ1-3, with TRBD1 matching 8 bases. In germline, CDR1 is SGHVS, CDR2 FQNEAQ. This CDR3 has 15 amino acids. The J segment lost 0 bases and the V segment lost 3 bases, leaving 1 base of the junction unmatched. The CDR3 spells CASSFTGGSGNTIYF. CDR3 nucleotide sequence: TGTGCCAGCAGCTTCACAGGGGGCTCTGGAAACACCATATATTTT.

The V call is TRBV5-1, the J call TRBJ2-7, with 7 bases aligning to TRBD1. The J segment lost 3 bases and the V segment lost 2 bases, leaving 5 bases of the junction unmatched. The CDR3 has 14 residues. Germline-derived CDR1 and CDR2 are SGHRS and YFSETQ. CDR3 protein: CASSFGDRVYEQYF. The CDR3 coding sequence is TGCGCCAGCAGCTTTGGGGACAGAGTCTACGAGCAGTACTTC.

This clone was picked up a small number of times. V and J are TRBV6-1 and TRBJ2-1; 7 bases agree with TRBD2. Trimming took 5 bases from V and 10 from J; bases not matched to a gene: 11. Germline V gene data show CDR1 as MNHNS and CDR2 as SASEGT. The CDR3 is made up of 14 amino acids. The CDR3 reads CASSSGGTIDEQFF. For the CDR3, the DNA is TGTGCCAGCAGTTCCGGGGGGACCATCGACGAGCAGTTCTTC.

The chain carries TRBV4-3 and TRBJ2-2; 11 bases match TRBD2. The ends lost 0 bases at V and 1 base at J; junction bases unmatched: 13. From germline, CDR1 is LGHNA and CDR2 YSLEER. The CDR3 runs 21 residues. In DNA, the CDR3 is TGCGCCAGCAGCCAAGATGGGGGACTAGCGGTCCTTAAATTGAACACCGGGGAGCTGTTTTTT. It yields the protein CASSQDGGLAVLKLNTGELFF.

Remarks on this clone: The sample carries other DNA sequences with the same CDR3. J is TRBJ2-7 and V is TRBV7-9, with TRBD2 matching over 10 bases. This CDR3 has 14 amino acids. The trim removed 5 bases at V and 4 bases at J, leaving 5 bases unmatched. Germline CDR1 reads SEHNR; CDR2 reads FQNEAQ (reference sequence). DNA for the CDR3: TGTGCCAGCAGCCCTACTAGCGGGGCTTACGAGCAGTACTTC. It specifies CASSPTSGAYEQYF.

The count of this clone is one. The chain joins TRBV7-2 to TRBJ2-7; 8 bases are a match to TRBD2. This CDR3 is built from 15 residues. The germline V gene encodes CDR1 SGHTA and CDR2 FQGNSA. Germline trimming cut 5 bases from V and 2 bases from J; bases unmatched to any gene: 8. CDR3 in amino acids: CASSPVGSGAYEQYF. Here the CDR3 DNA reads TGTGCCAGCAGCCCGGTCGGTAGCGGGGCCTACGAGCAGTACTTC.

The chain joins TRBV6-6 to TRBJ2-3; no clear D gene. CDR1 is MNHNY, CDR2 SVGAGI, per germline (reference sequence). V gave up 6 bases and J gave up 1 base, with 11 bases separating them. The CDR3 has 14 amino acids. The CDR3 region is CASRDDGRTDTQYF. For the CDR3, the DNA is TGTGCCAGCAGGGACGACGGCCGCACAGATACGCAGTATTTT.

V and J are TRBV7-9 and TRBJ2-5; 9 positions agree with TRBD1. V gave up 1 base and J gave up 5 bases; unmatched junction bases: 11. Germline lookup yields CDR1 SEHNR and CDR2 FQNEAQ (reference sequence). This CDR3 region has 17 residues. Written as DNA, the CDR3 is TGTGCCAGCAGCTTAGTAGGGCCGGGACAGGGTTGGGAGACCCAGTACTTC. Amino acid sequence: CASSLVGPGQGWETQYF.